This TCR beta chain was recorded in a study of Graves' ophthalmopathy and Graves' hyperthyroidism (dated by TCRdb to the late 2010s). As for the study more broadly: Peripheral blood was collected before any treatment was given, at the time of initial diagnosis. TCR beta repertoire signatures were used to distinguish Graves' ophthalmopathy from Graves' hyperthyroidism and to predict progression to ophthalmopathy. In total, 135 blood samples were TCR-sequenced: approximately 42 ophthalmopathy, some 75 hyperthyroidism and about 17 hyperthyroidism-to-ophthalmopathy patients. To explore V-J signatures that distinguish ophthalmopathy from hyperthyroidism, a discovery set of around 100 patients was enrolled, made up of approximately 45 with ophthalmopathy and roughly 55 with stable hyperthyroidism. An independent validation cohort comprised some 19 hyperthyroidism patients and about 16 patients who later progressed from hyperthyroidism to ophthalmopathy. T-cell repertoires of thyroid tissue and blood were compared in over 5 hyperthyroidism patients. Following sampling, methimazole starting at 30 mg daily was administered to hyperthyroidism patients, and high-dose intravenous methylprednisolone was administered to ophthalmopathy patients. The roughly 94 discovery patients were randomly divided into training and test sets at a 7:3 ratio.

A patient counted as having stable hyperthyroidism if there was no progression to ophthalmopathy within 18 months of follow-up. Hyperthyroidism patients were newly diagnosed, were aged 18 to 65 years, and had a disease duration under 2 months. Patients with other autoimmune diseases, uncontrolled infections, pregnancy or lactation were excluded. Clinical symptoms, serum thyroxine, TRAb, thyroid ultrasound and orbital computed tomography were used for diagnosis. Ficoll-Paque density gradient centrifugation was used to isolate PBMCs from around 10 ml of fresh peripheral blood. Total RNA was extracted using Trizol reagent, and RNA quality was checked on an Agilent 2100 Bioanalyzer. General study outcomes and caveats: In validation, the model predicted ophthalmopathy progression with 55% to 71% sensitivity and roughly 72% specificity; 12 predicted patients were CT-confirmed with GO in a median of around 6.5 months. Ophthalmopathy was separated from stable hyperthyroidism by the 13-signature model with around 89% sensitivity and about 81% specificity in cross-validation and with 80%/75% in the test set. No statistical method was used to set the sample size in advance, and the investigators knew which group each participant was assigned to. Most expanded thyroid clonotypes with frequency above 0.001 were also detected in blood, suggesting blood repertoires may reflect the thyroid immune response.

This clonotype was counted ten times or more. Its target antigen remains unknown. No qualities accompany the bases; no much larger clone lies one base away. For repertoire sequencing, the TCR beta CDR3 regions were amplified from RNA transcripts. A first-round RT-PCR used HTBI primers with the Qiagen OneStep RT-PCR kit, followed by a second-round multiplex PCR, size selection and purification. Sequencing of the libraries was carried out on an Illumina HiSeq2000 in paired-end mode with 100 bp reads. Regarding the original processing steps: SOAPnuke was used to process the reads, throwing out any read that had adapters, had uncalled bases, had a mean Phred below 15, or lacked an exact constant-primer or identifier match. High-quality paired reads were merged with COPE v1.2.5. Each unique nucleotide sequence was treated as a clonotype, and MiTCR v1.1 was used to align the clonotypes to the IMGT TRB V, D and J references. The analysis was limited to V-J combinations with a frequency above 0.0001, which together covered approximately 99% of repertoires. For each V-J combination, a TCR clonal expansion and chaos score was defined as F50 clonal expansion divided by the chaos observed in the TCRdist matrix. Welch's t-statistics and random forest were used to narrow the features down to 10 to 15 V-J combinations, which were then fed into a naive Bayes classifier. The similarity between thyroid and blood repertoires was quantified using the Morisita-Horn index. TCRdb took the public reads, trimmed them with fastp at Q25, ran MiXCR for clone calling and kept in-frame beta chains. Every distinct CDR3 protein forms one entry, paired with its most common genes and DNA. These V and J calls derive from TCRdb rather than the authors' analysis. For this sample the table gives hundreds of thousands of distinct CDR3 sequences, of which about 21% were detected only once. The ten largest clones add up to around 3% of the sample.

CDR1 MNHNS and CDR2 SASEGT were looked up in the germline V gene. Trimming takes 1 base from V and 1 base from J, and the germline ends sit 7 bases apart. From its cysteine to its phenylalanine, the CDR3 spans 14 amino acids. Only the CDR3 part of the read is kept: 42 bases, read in frame from the first base. The chain employs TRBV6-1 and TRBJ1-1, with no confident D gene call. The sequenced material came from peripheral blood. The origin of this receptor is a woman aged 18-35 years with stable Graves' hyperthyroidism. Donor details come from another sample of the same person, matched by shared clones. Read as DNA, the sequence is TGTGCCAGCAGTGAAGAAGCAAGGAACACTGAAGCTTTCTTT. Translated, it gives CASSEEARNTEAFF.